These 3 T cell receptor beta chains were all obtained from the same sample, sequenced in a study of T cell responses to AZD1222 COVID-19 vaccine. The repertoire was sequenced with immunoSEQ multiplex PCR; TCRdb's copy has only in-frame clones and lacks some. The repertoire holds 140,000 to 150,000 clones, with approximately 90% as singletons. The input for sequencing was peripheral blood, taken 28 days after the second AZD1222 dose. The receptors shown here come from an adult who received the AZD1222 COVID-19 vaccine.

This rearrangement joins TRBV28 to TRBJ2-7, with 7 bases aligning to TRBD1. With V trimmed by 6 bases and J by 2 bases, 10 bases remained unmatched. This CDR3 contains 15 residues. Germline CDR1 MDHEN, CDR2 SYDVKM. The CDR3, as DNA: TGTGCCAGCAGCGCTAACAGGGGACACACCTACGAGCAGTACTTC. Residues: CASSANRGHTYEQYF.

The chain has TRBV6-1 and TRBJ2-2, with D perhaps TRBD1 (6 bases). Germline V CDR1 and CDR2: MNHNS, SASEGT. The CDR3 runs to 19 residues. Trimming took off 0 bases at V and 3 bases at J, with 20 bases between the two ends. The CDR3 region is CASSEAGWARDIDTGELFF. The CDR3 DNA sequence: TGTGCCAGCAGTGAAGCTGGGTGGGCCCGGGACATAGACACCGGGGAGCTGTTTTTT.

The J gene is TRBJ2-1, the V gene TRBV7-3, with 7 bases lining up with TRBD1. This CDR3 is built from 12 residues. CDR1 SGHTA and CDR2 FQGTGA come from the germline V gene. V lost 6 bases to trimming and J lost 5 bases; unmatched junction nucleotides: 1. CDR3 nucleotides: TGTGCCAGCAGTACAGGGGACAATGAGCAGTTCTTC. Translated: CASSTGDNEQFF.